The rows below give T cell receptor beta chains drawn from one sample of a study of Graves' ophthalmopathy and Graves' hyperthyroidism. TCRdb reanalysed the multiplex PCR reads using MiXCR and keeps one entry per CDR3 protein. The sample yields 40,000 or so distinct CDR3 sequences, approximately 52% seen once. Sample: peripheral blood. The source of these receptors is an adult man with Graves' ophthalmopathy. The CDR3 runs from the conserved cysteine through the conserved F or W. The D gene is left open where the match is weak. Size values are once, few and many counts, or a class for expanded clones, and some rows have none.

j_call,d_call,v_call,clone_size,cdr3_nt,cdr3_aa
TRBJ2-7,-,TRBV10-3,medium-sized,TGTGCCATCAGTGAGCGGGATGACTACGAGCAGTACTTC,CAISERDDYEQYF
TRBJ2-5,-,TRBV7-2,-,TGTGCCAGCAGCTTAGAGCCGGGGGAAGAGACCCAGTACTTC,CASSLEPGEETQYF
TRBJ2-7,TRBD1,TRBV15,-,TGTGCCACCGGCAGAGGGACAGGAAGCTCCTACGAGCAGTACTTC,CATGRGTGSSYEQYF
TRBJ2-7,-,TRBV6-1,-,TGTGCCAGCACCTACAGGGATTTAGCCTACGAGCAGTACTTC,CASTYRDLAYEQYF
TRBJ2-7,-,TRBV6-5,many,TGTGCCAGCAGCATTAGGGGCGCCCCCGGCTACGAGCAGTACTTC,CASSIRGAPGYEQYF
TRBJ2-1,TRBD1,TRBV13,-,TGTGCCAGCAACTCGGGGACAGCCTACAATGAGCAGTTCTTC,CASNSGTAYNEQFF
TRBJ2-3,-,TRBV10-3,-,TGTGCCATCAGTGCAAACGGGCCGCGAAGCACAGATACGCAGTATTTT,CAISANGPRSTDTQYF
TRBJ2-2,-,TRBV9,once,TGTGCCGGCAGCGTAGGCCGGTGTCGCCCCACCGGGGAGCTGTTTTTT,CAGSVGRCRPTGELFF
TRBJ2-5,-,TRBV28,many,TGTGCCAGCAGTCCGGACGGTTTCGGAGGGACCCAGTACTTC,CASSPDGFGGTQYF
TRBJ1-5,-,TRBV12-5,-,TGTGCTAGTGGTTTAGGCGATCAGCCCCAGCATTTT,CASGLGDQPQHF
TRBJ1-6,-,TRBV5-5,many,TGTGCCAGCAGCCAAGGACCGCGACTAAATAATTCACCCCTCCACTTT,CASSQGPRLNNSPLHF
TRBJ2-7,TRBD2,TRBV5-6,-,TGTGCCAGCAGCCTATCGGGTCTAGCGGGGGCCAACGAGCAGTACTTC,CASSLSGLAGANEQYF
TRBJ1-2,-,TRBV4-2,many,TGTGCCAGCAGCCAAGAAGAGGGTGGGAGGTATGGCTACACCTTC,CASSQEEGGRYGYTF
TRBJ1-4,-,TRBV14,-,TGTGCCAGCAGCGGCGGCCAGAACCCATCTAGAAAACTGTTTTTT,CASSGGQNPSRKLFF
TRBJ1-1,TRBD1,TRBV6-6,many,TGTGCCAGCAGTTACTACGGACAGGGCACTGAAGCTTTCTTT,CASSYYGQGTEAFF
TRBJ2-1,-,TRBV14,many,TGTGCCAGCAGCCAAGTGGCTGTAGCCTACAATGAGCAGTTCTTC,CASSQVAVAYNEQFF
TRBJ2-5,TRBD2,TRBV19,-,TGTGCCAGTAGTAGTGCGGGAGGGCAAGAGACCCAGTACTTC,CASSSAGGQETQYF
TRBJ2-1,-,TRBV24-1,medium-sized,TGTGCCACCAGTGATCCCCGACCGACAGGTAGTTACTACAATGAGCAGTTCTTC,CATSDPRPTGSYYNEQFF
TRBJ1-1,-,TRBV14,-,TGTGCCAGCAGCCAAGACGGGGGTTCTGAAGCTTTCTTT,CASSQDGGSEAFF
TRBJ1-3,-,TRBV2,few,TGTGCCAGCAGTGTCGGGGGCAAGGGCATATATTTT,CASSVGGKGIYF